Listed below are T cell receptor beta chains from one sample, sequenced in a study of a mutant IDH1 vaccine in newly diagnosed glioma. The table came from immunoSEQ multiplex PCR; TCRdb's copy has only in-frame clones and leaves some out. Counted here are about 34,000 clones, 90% occurring once; the ten biggest clones make up 5% to 6%. Their antigens remain unidentified. Source: PBMCs, taken from a glioma patient whose treatment included an IDH1 peptide vaccine. The receptor set was obtained from a woman in her thirties or forties with glioma. CDR3s include the opening cysteine and the closing phenylalanine or tryptophan. D genes are given only for firm matches. Size is stated for part of the rows, as once, few or many counts, or as a class when the clone is expanded.

CDR3nt	CDR3aa	v_gene	j_gene	d_gene	abundance
TGTGCCAGTAGTCTACAGGGGGTCGGAGAGCAGTTCTTC	CASSLQGVGEQFF	TRBV19	TRBJ2-1	TRBD1	-
TGTGCCAGCAGCCGCCAAACTAGCGGGGGTGACTACGAGCAGTACTTC	CASSRQTSGGDYEQYF	TRBV4-2	TRBJ2-7	TRBD2	-
TGTGCCAGCAGTGAAGTGGTCCCCCGGGACACCCCCTACGAGCAGTACTTC	CASSEVVPRDTPYEQYF	TRBV2	TRBJ2-7	-	-
TGTGCCAGCAGTGGGGCAGAGGACGGGGAGCTGTTTTTT	CASSGAEDGELFF	TRBV2	TRBJ2-2	-	-
TGCGCCAGCAGCTTGGGTGACAGGGGGATAACTGAAGCTTTCTTT	CASSLGDRGITEAFF	TRBV5-1	TRBJ1-1	TRBD1	-
TGTGCCAGCAGTGAAATGGGAATGGGAGACTATGGCTACACCTTC	CASSEMGMGDYGYTF	TRBV6-1	TRBJ1-2	-	-
TGTGCCAGCAGAGAGACAGGGCCAAGATACGAGCAGTACTTC	CASRETGPRYEQYF	TRBV2	TRBJ2-7	TRBD1	-
TGTGCCAGCCGGTTCGGGACAGGGTACCACGAGCAGTACTTC	CASRFGTGYHEQYF	TRBV6-6	TRBJ2-7	TRBD1	-
TGTGCCAGCAGTGGGGACAGCTACGAGCAGTACTTC	CASSGDSYEQYF	TRBV6-1	TRBJ2-7	TRBD1	-
TGTGCCAGCAGCTTGGACCTAGGGGGCCAGGGGACCCACGAGCAGTACTTC	CASSLDLGGQGTHEQYF	TRBV5-8	TRBJ2-7	TRBD1	-
TGTGCCTGGGCGGGACGGTGGATGAACACTGAAGCTTTCTTT	CAWAGRWMNTEAFF	TRBV30	TRBJ1-1	-	-
TGTGCCATCAGTGAGTTAGGGGGGTATGGCTACACCTTC	CAISELGGYGYTF	TRBV10-3	TRBJ1-2	-	-
TGTGCCAGCAGTAGAAGGACGGAGAACTATGGCTACACCTTC	CASSRRTENYGYTF	TRBV2	TRBJ1-2	-	-
TGTGCCAGCAGCTTAGCCTACAATGAGCAGTTCTTC	CASSLAYNEQFF	TRBV7-8	TRBJ2-1	-	once
TGTGCCAGCAGTCAGGACAGCATGAACACTGAAGCTTTCTTT	CASSQDSMNTEAFF	TRBV6-5	TRBJ1-1	-	-
TGTGCCATCAGTGAGTCGGGGGGGACTGAAGCTTTCTTT	CAISESGGTEAFF	TRBV10-3	TRBJ1-1	-	-
TGTGCCAGCAATCTAGCGGGAGGTACAGATACGCAGTATTTT	CASNLAGGTDTQYF	TRBV6-1	TRBJ2-3	TRBD2	-
TGTGCCTGGAGTAGAGAGGGGGCGTGGAGCAATCAGCCCCAGCATTTT	CAWSREGAWSNQPQHF	TRBV30	TRBJ1-5	TRBD1	-
TGTGCCAGCAGGATCCTGGGGACAGCTAACACTGAAGCTTTCTTT	CASRILGTANTEAFF	TRBV6-5	TRBJ1-1	TRBD1	-
TGTGCCAGCAGCCAAGATCTAGAAGAGCAGTTCTTC	CASSQDLEEQFF	TRBV4-2	TRBJ2-1	-	-
TGTGCCAGCAGCCAAGATGATATAGGGCGCACTGAAGCTTTCTTT	CASSQDDIGRTEAFF	TRBV4-2	TRBJ1-1	-	-
TGTGCCAGCAGCCCGCAGGCCGGGACAGGGGCCTACGAGCAGTACTTC	CASSPQAGTGAYEQYF	TRBV9	TRBJ2-7	TRBD1	-
TGTGCCAGCAGTCCCGGACCCGACTACGAGCAGTACTTC	CASSPGPDYEQYF	TRBV6-6	TRBJ2-7	-	-
TGTGCCAGCAGCAAGGGGGCTGAGCAGTTCTTC	CASSKGAEQFF	TRBV5-4	TRBJ2-1	TRBD1	-
TGTGCCAGCAGCTGGTCGGGGGGGGAGACCCAGTACTTC	CASSWSGGETQYF	TRBV13	TRBJ2-5	TRBD2	-
TGTGCCAGCAGCTTTAATGCAGGTCTCTACGAGCAGTACTTC	CASSFNAGLYEQYF	TRBV5-6	TRBJ2-7	-	-
TGTGCCAGCAGTCGACAGGCCGGGGGCTATGGCTACACCTTC	CASSRQAGGYGYTF	TRBV6-5	TRBJ1-2	-	-
TGTGCCAGCAGCTTTTCCGGACAGCTCCAAGAGACCCAGTACTTC	CASSFSGQLQETQYF	TRBV7-9	TRBJ2-5	-	-
TGTGCCAGCAGCCCCGGCCAGCGGAACTATGGCTACACCTTC	CASSPGQRNYGYTF	TRBV5-4	TRBJ1-2	-	once
TGTGCCACCAGCAGGCAGGAACGTAGTGAGCAGTTCTTC	CATSRQERSEQFF	TRBV15	TRBJ2-1	-	-
TGTGCCAGCAGCACCACAGGGTCCTATCACGAGCAGTACTTC	CASSTTGSYHEQYF	TRBV7-2	TRBJ2-7	-	-
TGCGCCAGCAGCCTCGACGCTAGCTCCTACAATGAGCAGTTCTTC	CASSLDASSYNEQFF	TRBV5-1	TRBJ2-1	-	-
TGTGCCAGTAGTATCAGAACAGGAGGGTTCAATGAGCAGTTCTTC	CASSIRTGGFNEQFF	TRBV19	TRBJ2-1	-	-
TGCGCCAGCACCATAGCGGGAGGTCCCTACGAGCAGTACTTC	CASTIAGGPYEQYF	TRBV5-1	TRBJ2-7	TRBD2	-
TGCGCCAGCAGCCCTCTCCTAAGGGGGGGCTCTGATACGCAGTATTTT	CASSPLLRGGSDTQYF	TRBV5-1	TRBJ2-3	-	-
TGTGCCAGCACCAAGGGTAGCGCCGAGCAGTACTTC	CASTKGSAEQYF	TRBV5-6	TRBJ2-7	-	-
TGCGCCAGCAGCCAAGACGCTGCGGGCTCTGGAAACACCATATATTTT	CASSQDAAGSGNTIYF	TRBV4-3	TRBJ1-3	-	-
TGTGCCAGCAGCGACCCCCACAGGGTCTACGAGCAGTACTTC	CASSDPHRVYEQYF	TRBV2	TRBJ2-7	-	-
TGTGCCAGCAGCCCGGGGGGGGAGAGGACTGAAGCTTTCTTT	CASSPGGERTEAFF	TRBV4-2	TRBJ1-1	-	-
TGTGCCAGCAGTGATTCAGGTTTCTCTGGGGCCAACGTCCTGACTTTC	CASSDSGFSGANVLTF	TRBV25-1	TRBJ2-6	-	-
TGTGCCAGCAGCCTACGGGACAGTAGCACAGATACGCAGTATTTT	CASSLRDSSTDTQYF	TRBV7-9	TRBJ2-3	TRBD1	once
TGTGCCAGCCACCCAACGGGACAGGGAAGAGCTAACTATGGCTACACCTTC	CASHPTGQGRANYGYTF	TRBV19	TRBJ1-2	TRBD1	-
TGCAGCGTTGTGTGGGCCTCAGGCACAGATACGCAGTATTTT	CSVVWASGTDTQYF	TRBV29-1	TRBJ2-3	-	-
TGTGCCAGCACAAAGGACAGGATTAGCACAGATACGCAGTATTTT	CASTKDRISTDTQYF	TRBV2	TRBJ2-3	TRBD1	once